A single sample gave rise to the 2 T cell receptor beta chains below, sequenced in a study of T cells in Graves' hyperthyroidism and ophthalmopathy. The source material, RNA transcripts, was used to amplify TCR beta CDR3 regions. First-round RT-PCR targeting the TCR CDR3 was performed with the HTBI primer set. TCRdb re-called the multiplex PCR reads through MiXCR, storing one row per CDR3 protein. Seen here are a few hundred thousand distinct CDR3 sequences, 15% to 20% observed once, and the top ten hold approximately 60%. The sample consisted of blood. Receptors were obtained from a woman aged 60-75 years with Graves' ophthalmopathy.

This clonotype was counted at least ten times. The CDR3 DNA follows: TGTGCCAGCAGCCAACCGACAGGCAACCTGAACACTGAAGCTTTCTTT. Translation: CASSQPTGNLNTEAFF. This chain joins TRBV3-1 and TRBJ1-1; weak D call: TRBD1 (6 bases). V gave up 2 bases and J gave up 0 bases, with 13 bases separating them. The CDR3 contains 16 residues. Germline V gene lookup returns CDR1 LGHDT and CDR2 YNNKEL (reference sequence).

This clonotype was observed many times. This chain uses TRBV5-8 with TRBJ2-3; 14 bases align to TRBD2. Germline V CDR1 and CDR2: SGHTS, YDEGEE. The CDR3 is 19 residues long. The V and J ends lost 0 bases and 0 bases, in that order; junction bases with no gene match: 6. The CDR3 DNA is TGTGCCAGCAGCTTGGTTCGGACTAGCGGGGGGTACAGCACAGATACGCAGTATTTT. It translates to CASSLVRTSGGYSTDTQYF.